This T cell receptor (beta chain) was sequenced for a study of blood T cell repertoires in COVID-19. Self-reported history from a screening survey and questionnaire set each donor's cohort. People in the exposed group encountered a COVID-19 case within 2 weeks before entering the study. CDR3 length equals 16 residues. Germline-derived CDR1 and CDR2 are LNHDA and SQIVND (reference sequence). The junction had 8 bases not matched to a gene; V was cut back by 3 bases and J by 1 base. Profiled with immunoSEQ multiplex PCR; TCRdb holds only in-frame clones, not every one. Of 250,000 or so clones detected, 85% to 90% appear once; the ten largest clones hold about 1%.

The source material was PBMCs or T cells enriched from blood (not recorded which). The genes are TRBV19 and TRBJ1-2, with 7 bases lining up with TRBD1. The receptor was isolated from a man between 50 and 59 years old who had been exposed to COVID-19. CDR3 amino acids: CASSIGTAMYNYGYTF. As DNA, the CDR3 is TGTGCCAGTAGTATCGGGACAGCGATGTATAACTATGGCTACACCTTC.